The next 29 T cell receptor beta chains were all read from a single sample in a study of cytomegalovirus exposure and HLA in healthy donors. With 60 Vbeta and 13 Jbeta primers, the PCR was carried out. Produced via immunoSEQ multiplex PCR; TCRdb's table is partial and in-frame only. The profile shows fewer than 200,000 clones, 70% to 90% of them singletons. Sequenced input: PBMCs. Source of these receptors: a woman aged 18-29 years in good health and CMV-seronegative.

Concerning this clone itself: One junction end does not reproduce the germline sequence, and a read error may be involved. This chain connects TRBV7-9 to TRBJ1-1, with D perhaps TRBD1 (6 bases). Germline V lookup: CDR1 SEHNR, CDR2 FQNEAQ (reference sequence). This CDR3 region has 15 residues. The CDR3 coding sequence is TGTGCCACCAGCCGGTCGGGGGGCCGGGACACTGAAGCTTTCTTT. Translating it yields CATSRSGGRDTEAFF.

The chain carries TRBV5-1 and TRBJ1-2; D gene ambiguous. Trimming cost V 1 base and J 3 bases, with 10 bases left between them. CDR1 and CDR2 (germline): SGHRS, YFSETQ. CDR3 size: 14 residues. This chain's CDR3 is CASSLLGDDYGYTF. The CDR3 region has the DNA TGCGCCAGCAGCTTGCTCGGGGATGACTATGGCTACACCTTC. Filled out from reference TRBV5-1 and TRBJ1-2, the complete variable domain reads KAGVTQTPRYLIKTRGQQVTLSCSPISGHRSVSWYQQTPGQGLQFLFEYFSETQRNKGNFPGRFSGRQFSNSRSEMNVSTLELGDSALYLCASSLLGDDYGYTFGSGTRLTVV.

The chain carries TRBV5-1 and TRBJ1-1; D is undetermined. Germline V gene data show CDR1 as SGHRS and CDR2 as YFSETQ. V was pared by 0 bases and J by 0 bases, with 9 bases between. The CDR3 is 15 residues long. CDR3 bases: TGCGCCAGCAGCTTGGAGAGGACTATGAACACTGAAGCTTTCTTT. This sequence encodes CASSLERTMNTEAFF. The full variable domain, in which reference TRBV5-1 and TRBJ1-1 provide the parts outside the CDR3, is KAGVTQTPRYLIKTRGQQVTLSCSPISGHRSVSWYQQTPGQGLQFLFEYFSETQRNKGNFPGRFSGRQFSNSRSEMNVSTLELGDSALYLCASSLERTMNTEAFFGQGTRLTVV.

V usage is TRBV9 and J usage is TRBJ1-2; weak D call: TRBD1 (5 bases). This CDR3 is built from 12 residues. Germline assignment: CDR1 SGDLS and CDR2 YYNGEE. The V end was cut by 3 bases, the J end by 3 bases, with 6 bases between. The CDR3: CASSGGDYGYTF. DNA for the CDR3: TGTGCCAGCAGCGGGGGCGACTATGGCTACACCTTC.

As for this clone: Mismatch with germline at one junction end may stem from a read error. The chain employs TRBV5-6 and TRBJ2-1, with 8 bases aligning to TRBD2. The CDR3 has 12 residues. The V gene's germline CDR1 is SGHDT and CDR2 YYEEEE. This CDR3 reads CASSLAGGPRLF. The DNA for the CDR3 is TGTGCCAGCAGCTTGGCGGGGGGGCCGCGGCTCTTC.

This clone was picked up a small number of times. The J gene is TRBJ1-1, the V gene TRBV7-9; a possible D gene is TRBD1 (5 bases). The CDR3 is made up of 15 amino acids. Germline loops: CDR1 SEHNR, CDR2 FQNEAQ (reference sequence). The V and J ends lost 2 bases and 1 base respectively, with 11 bases between them. The CDR3 reads CASSLLGGWNTEAFF. The CDR3 DNA is TGTGCCAGCAGCTTATTGGGGGGATGGAACACTGAAGCTTTCTTT.

The chain joins TRBV5-1 to TRBJ2-1; D remains ambiguous. CDR3 length: 19 amino acids. V lost 4 bases, J lost 2 bases, and 25 bases lay in between. Looked up from germline, CDR1 is SGHRS and CDR2 is YFSETQ. CDR3 coding DNA: TGCGCCAGCAGCCCAGTTGTCACCCGGAACGGGTATACCTACAATGAGCAGTTCTTC. Amino acids: CASSPVVTRNGYTYNEQFF.

A single count supports this clone. This chain connects TRBV5-4 to TRBJ2-5; unclear D gene. V lost 0 bases and J 0 bases, leaving 9 bases between the germline ends. The CDR3 totals 15 residues. The V gene's germline CDR1 is SGHNT and CDR2 YYREEE (reference sequence). The CDR3 region is CASSLELSDQETQYF. CDR3 sequence (DNA): TGTGCCAGCAGCTTGGAACTATCAGACCAAGAGACCCAGTACTTC.

The chain is built from TRBV19 and TRBJ2-5; perhaps TRBD1 as D (6 bases). There are 12 residues in the CDR3. The V gene lost 3 bases and the J gene lost 5 bases, with 7 bases spanning the gap. Germline V gene sequence: CDR1 LNHDA, CDR2 SQIVND (reference sequence). The CDR3 region has the DNA TGTGCCAGTAGTATCCAGGGGGAGACCCAGTACTTC. Protein product: CASSIQGETQYF.

The chain links TRBV7-3 to TRBJ2-1; 12 bases fit TRBD2. The CDR3 is 16 residues long. CDR1 is SGHTA, CDR2 FQGTGA, per germline. The trim removed 5 bases at V and 8 bases at J, leaving 10 bases unmatched. This CDR3 reads CASSGEASGGADEQFF. As DNA, the CDR3 is TGTGCCAGCAGCGGGGAGGCTAGCGGGGGGGCCGATGAGCAGTTCTTC.

The chain recombines TRBV9 with TRBJ2-2; 12 bases align to TRBD2. CDR3 size: 15 residues. After removal of 0 bases from V and 6 bases from J, the junction contained 0 bases not matched to a gene. CDR1 SGDLS and CDR2 YYNGEE come from the germline V gene. The CDR3 DNA is TGTGCCAGCAGCGTAGCTAGCGGGGGGGCCGGGGAGCTGTTTTTT. Residues: CASSVASGGAGELFF. Full variable domain (remainder filled in from reference TRBV9 and TRBJ2-2): DSGVTQTPKHLITATGQRVTLRCSPRSGDLSVYWYQQSLDQGLQFLIQYYNGEERAKGNILERFSAQQFPDLHSELNLSSLELGDSALYFCASSVASGGAGELFFGEGSRLTVL.

V usage is TRBV6-1 and J usage is TRBJ1-1; 7 bases map to TRBD1. Per germline, CDR1 MNHNS and CDR2 SASEGT. The junction had 10 bases not matched to a gene; V was cut back by 4 bases and J by 5 bases. The CDR3 has 15 residues. The CDR3 sequence: CASSATTGSGTEAFF. In DNA form, the CDR3 reads TGTGCCAGCAGTGCAACGACAGGGAGTGGTACTGAAGCTTTCTTT.

This clone was seen a single time. The CDR3 sequence: CASSIFTRGATEAFF. The DNA for the CDR3 is TGTGCCAGTAGTATCTTCACCCGGGGAGCCACTGAAGCTTTCTTT. The rearrangement links TRBV19 to TRBJ1-1; D not certain. V was cut by 3 bases and J by 4 bases, with 15 bases left in between. Germline V gene sequence: CDR1 LNHDA, CDR2 SQIVND (reference sequence). The CDR3 runs to 15 residues.

This sequence joins TRBV19 and TRBJ2-3, with D possibly being TRBD2 (6 bases). CDR1 and CDR2 (germline): LNHDA, SQIVND (reference sequence). V was pared by 1 base and J by 4 bases, with 15 bases between. This CDR3 has 16 residues. CDR3 coding DNA: TGTGCCAGTAGTATAGCCCCGGGAGCTTTCTCAGATACGCAGTATTTT. This sequence encodes CASSIAPGAFSDTQYF.

This clone came up a few times. The V and J genes are TRBV2 and TRBJ2-2; D remains ambiguous. Trimming left V 3 bases short and J 0 bases short, with 2 bases between. Germline V gene lookup returns CDR1 SNHLY and CDR2 FYNNEI. The CDR3 is 13 amino acids. The CDR3 sequence is CASSDTNTGELFF. The CDR3 coding sequence is TGTGCCAGCAGTGACACGAACACCGGGGAGCTGTTTTTT.

The genes are TRBV9 and TRBJ2-3; 11 nucleotides agree with TRBD2. The germline V gene has CDR1 SGDLS and CDR2 YYNGEE. This CDR3 contains 15 residues. Trimming removed 4 bases from V and 6 bases from J; junction bases left unmatched: 7. The CDR3 region has the DNA TGTGCCAGCAGCATTAGCGGGGGGGCCTCCGATACGCAGTATTTT. Its protein product is CASSISGGASDTQYF. The full variable domain, rest sourced from reference TRBV9 and TRBJ2-3, is DSGVTQTPKHLITATGQRVTLRCSPRSGDLSVYWYQQSLDQGLQFLIQYYNGEERAKGNILERFSAQQFPDLHSELNLSSLELGDSALYFCASSISGGASDTQYFGPGTRLTVL.

This clone was detected only once. The rearrangement links TRBV27 to TRBJ1-2; 7 nucleotides align to TRBD1. The CDR3 consists of 15 residues. The J segment lost 8 bases and the V segment lost 5 bases, leaving 14 bases of the junction unmatched. The germline gives CDR1 MNHEY, CDR2 SMNVEV (reference sequence). CDR3 residues: CASSPHLTGERGYTF. CDR3 in DNA: TGTGCCAGCAGTCCTCACCTCACAGGGGAAAGGGGCTACACCTTC.

The chain has TRBV2 and TRBJ2-5, with 7 positions matching TRBD1. V was pared by 6 bases and J by 7 bases, with 11 bases of the junction left unmatched. CDR1 is SNHLY and CDR2 is FYNNEI in the germline V gene. The CDR3 spans 14 residues. CDR3 residues: CASRQGQPSATQYF. The CDR3, as DNA: TGTGCCAGCAGGCAGGGACAGCCCTCGGCGACCCAGTACTTC.

The genes are TRBV7-3 and TRBJ2-2; weak D call: TRBD2 (6 bases). Germline-derived CDR1 and CDR2 are SGHTA and FQGTGA. V was trimmed by 2 bases and J by 2 bases, leaving 6 bases between them. This CDR3 contains 14 residues. The CDR3 nucleotides are TGTGCCAGCAGCTTAGGGACTAACACCGGGGAGCTGTTTTTT. Its translation: CASSLGTNTGELFF.

The chain combines TRBV18 with TRBJ2-3; 10 nucleotides line up with TRBD1. Germline values: CDR1 KGHSH, CDR2 LQKENI. With V trimmed by 3 bases and J by 6 bases, 12 bases remained unmatched. The length of the CDR3 is 17 residues. The DNA of the CDR3 is TGTGCCAGCTCACCGGAAAGGACAGGGGGGATGGTTGATACGCAGTATTTT. Encoded protein: CASSPERTGGMVDTQYF.

V usage is TRBV27 and J usage is TRBJ2-7; TRBD1 is a possible D gene (6 bases). V was shortened by 3 bases and J by 4 bases, with 13 bases between the two germline ends. Germline V gives CDR1 MNHEY, CDR2 SMNVEV (reference sequence). CDR3 length: 14 amino acids. CDR3 sequence (DNA): TGTGCCAGCAGTTTCTCACAGGGAAGGTACGAGCAGTACTTC. It codes for CASSFSQGRYEQYF.

V and J are TRBV6-5 and TRBJ1-2, with D perhaps matching TRBD1 (6 bases). Germline V gene sequence: CDR1 MNHEY, CDR2 SVGAGI. The CDR3 is 13 residues long. V lost 0 bases and J 8 bases, leaving 10 bases between the germline ends. This CDR3 is CASSYSNQGGYTF. In DNA, the CDR3 is TGTGCCAGCAGTTACTCTAACCAGGGGGGCTACACCTTC.

This clone has more than one count but fewer than ten. The chain recombines TRBV18 with TRBJ1-5, with D possibly being TRBD1 (5 bases). The CDR3 covers 15 residues. CDR1 and CDR2 from the germline V gene are KGHSH and LQKENI. Between the trimmed V and J ends, which lost 5 bases and 3 bases, there was a span of 14 bases. CDR3 in DNA: TGTGCCAGCTCAAAAACGACAGACCTCAATCAGCCCCAGCATTTT. Its translation is CASSKTTDLNQPQHF.

The V call is TRBV9, the J call TRBJ2-2; D is ambiguous. CDR3 length equals 16 residues. V dropped 0 bases and J dropped 0 bases, with 9 bases sitting between them. Germline loops: CDR1 SGDLS, CDR2 YYNGEE. CDR3 in DNA: TGTGCCAGCAGCGTAGCCCTCCCCTCGAACACCGGGGAGCTGTTTTTT. Its translation is CASSVALPSNTGELFF.

This clone was detected a few times. The chain is built from TRBV19 and TRBJ1-2; D remains ambiguous. There are 14 residues in the CDR3. Per the germline V gene, CDR1 is LNHDA and CDR2 is SQIVND (reference sequence). The V end was cut by 3 bases, the J end by 3 bases, with 11 bases between. In DNA form, the CDR3 reads TGTGCCAGTAGTATTCAGGCGGGTTACTATGGCTACACCTTC. It is translated as CASSIQAGYYGYTF.

This chain joins TRBV6-5 and TRBJ2-7, with 8 bases matching TRBD2. V trimming: 0 bases; J trimming: 1 base; junction bases outside the gene matches: 2. CDR1 MNHEY and CDR2 SVGAGI come from the germline V gene. The CDR3 covers 15 residues. CDR3 bases: TGTGCCAGCAGTTACTCGGGGACTAGGTCCTACGAGCAGTACTTC. Translation: CASSYSGTRSYEQYF.

This sequence joins TRBV5-6 and TRBJ1-2; D possibly corresponds to TRBD1 (6 bases). CDR1 is SGHDT, CDR2 YYEEEE, per germline. V gave up 0 bases and J gave up 4 bases, with 16 bases separating them. This CDR3 spans 16 amino acids. Written as DNA, the CDR3 is TGTGCCAGCAGCTTGGCTCCACGACAGGATGGCTATGGCTACACCTTC. This translates into CASSLAPRQDGYGYTF.

This sequence joins TRBV5-6 and TRBJ1-1; perhaps TRBD1 as D (5 bases). Per the germline V gene, CDR1 is SGHDT and CDR2 is YYEEEE. The CDR3 covers 15 residues. Trimming left V 5 bases short and J 1 base short, with 15 bases between. The CDR3: CASSSAGTSNTEAFF. The DNA for the CDR3 is TGTGCCAGCAGTTCCGCCGGGACTTCGAACACTGAAGCTTTCTTT.

DNA of the CDR3: TGCAGCGTTGACGACAGCGGGAGGGAGCAGTTCTTC. It translates to CSVDDSGREQFF. This rearrangement joins TRBV29-1 to TRBJ2-1; 9 bases are a match to TRBD2. CDR3 length: 12 residues. J was trimmed by 10 bases and V by 3 bases; bases with no gene match: 4. CDR1 and CDR2 from the germline V gene are SQVTM and ANQGSEA.